This T cell receptor (beta chain) emerged from a study of shared clonotypes between healthy human individuals. Naivety among CD8 cells was defined by CD45RO negativity and positive CCR7 selection, thereby excluding terminally differentiated effector memory CD45RA+ cells. Here immunoSEQ multiplex PCR was the method, and the copy in TCRdb shows in-frame clones only, minus some. The table includes roughly 2 million clones, about 94% detected once. The sample comprised naive CD8+ T cells sorted from blood. The TCR comes from a man in his late teens or twenties in good health.

The DNA for the CDR3 is TGTGCCAGCAGACCGGGACTAGCGTTTGAGCAGTTCTTC. Protein: CASRPGLAFEQFF. The chain recombines TRBV5-4 with TRBJ2-1; 10 nucleotides match TRBD2. The V and J ends lost 5 bases and 9 bases, in that order; junction bases with no gene match: 5. CDR3 size: 13 residues. CDR1 and CDR2 from the germline V gene are SGHNT and YYREEE (reference sequence).